The clone carrying this TCR beta chain appeared a few times. Its antigen remains unknown. The record originates from a study of blood T cells in healthy people across ages. The study, taken as a whole, reports: PBMCs went unsorted, and a conclusive naive versus antigen-experienced comparison was therefore prevented. Fewer expanded clones and more diversity marked long-lived versus aged donors.

Primers used in a second PCR of roughly 7 to 11 cycles were a sample-barcoded 5' primer and a J-beta primer mix. TCRdb processed the 5' RACE reads anew with MiXCR; each CDR3 protein has one entry. Of some 700,000 distinct CDR3 sequences listed, 20% to 25% were seen once; the top ten hold less than 25%. Extractions gave at least 5.5 micrograms of total RNA per sample. The receptor comes from a man between 65 and 85 years old in good health. The sequenced material came from blood.

CDR3 in DNA: TGTGCCAGCAGTTTCCGGCAGGGTAAAGAGACCCAGTACTTC. Encoded protein: CASSFRQGKETQYF. The J gene is TRBJ2-5, the V gene TRBV27, with a tentative D call TRBD1 (5 bases). Looked up from germline, CDR1 is MNHEY and CDR2 is SMNVEV (reference sequence). The ends were cut back, 3 bases at V and 3 bases at J, with 11 bases in the middle. CDR3 length equals 14 residues.